A single sample is the source of the 25 T cell receptor beta chains below, sequenced in a study of CD8 T cells in ankylosing spondylitis. TCRdb re-derived calls from the 5' RACE reads in MiXCR, one entry per CDR3 protein. The table shows about 310,000 distinct CDR3 sequences, with less than 25% occurring only once. Sequencing was carried out using blood, either unsorted or a sorted T cell fraction (not recorded which). The receptors shown here come from a female donor with ankylosing spondylitis or in good health (not recorded which).

This clonotype was detected only a few times. The chain combines TRBV5-1 with TRBJ2-2; TRBD2 might be the D (6 bases). CDR3 length equals 16 residues. Trimming stripped 4 bases from V and 2 bases from J, with 15 bases between. Germline CDR1 and CDR2: SGHRS and YFSETQ. The CDR3 nucleotides read TGCGCCAGCAGCAACCTCGTCGGGAGAAACACCGGGGAGCTGTTTTTT. Protein: CASSNLVGRNTGELFF.

V gene TRBV20-1 combines with J gene TRBJ2-4; perhaps TRBD2 as D (7 bases). The CDR3 has 13 amino acids. Trimming removed 8 bases at V and 7 bases at J, with 18 bases between. Germline assignment: CDR1 DFQATT and CDR2 SNEGSKA (reference sequence). CDR3: CSSEGGGGNIQYF. CDR3 bases: TGCAGTTCTGAGGGGGGAGGGGGGAACATTCAGTACTTC.

The CDR3 DNA follows: TGTGCCAGCAGCCCCGCAGGATATACGAACACCGGGGAGCTGTTTTTT. Translated: CASSPAGYTNTGELFF. The chain carries TRBV11-2 and TRBJ2-2; D gene unclear. The CDR3 is 16 amino acids. Trimming cost V 5 bases and J 0 bases, with 13 bases left between them. CDR1 is SGHAT and CDR2 is FQNNGV in the germline V gene.

CDR3 sequence (DNA): TGTGCCAGCAGCCGACTAGAAAGTGGGAGCTCCTACAATGAGCAGTTCTTC. It translates to CASSRLESGSSYNEQFF. The chain links TRBV6-2 or TRBV6-3 to TRBJ2-1; maybe TRBD2 (6 bases). The V and J ends lost 6 bases and 0 bases respectively, with 18 bases between them. The CDR3 is 17 residues long. Germline loops: CDR1 MNHEY, CDR2 SVGEGT.

This sequence joins TRBV20-1 and TRBJ1-4; 7 positions agree with TRBD1. CDR1 is DFQATT, CDR2 SNEGSKA, per germline (reference sequence). The CDR3 length is 15 residues. Trimming cost V 6 bases and J 8 bases; bases outside gene matches: 15. The CDR3 DNA sequence: TGCAGTGCAGACGGGACAGCGCAGGCCAGAGAAAAACTGTTTTTT. As protein: CSADGTAQAREKLFF.

This clonotype was recorded many times. The chain recombines TRBV4-3 with TRBJ2-1; D remains ambiguous. Germline CDR1 and CDR2: LGHNA and YSLEER. V was shortened by 0 bases and J by 10 bases, with 10 bases between the two germline ends. The CDR3 covers 13 residues. The CDR3 sequence: CASSQDLNGEQFF. The CDR3 DNA is TGCGCCAGCAGCCAAGATCTTAATGGGGAGCAGTTCTTC.

The chain uses TRBV7-9 and TRBJ1-6; D is uncertain. V was shortened by 5 bases and J by 9 bases, with 8 bases between the two germline ends. There are 12 residues in the CDR3. CDR1 and CDR2 from the germline V gene are SEHNR and FQNEAQ (reference sequence). CDR3 nucleotides: TGTGCCAGCAGCCCATTAGTTTCACCCCTCCACTTT. Amino acid sequence: CASSPLVSPLHF.

The chain uses TRBV29-1 and TRBJ2-2; the D is unclear. V was shortened by 3 bases and J by 6 bases, with 11 bases between the two germline ends. The germline gives CDR1 SQVTM, CDR2 ANQGSEA. This CDR3 region has 13 residues. The CDR3 sequence: CSVEERRPGELFF. The CDR3 DNA sequence: TGCAGCGTTGAGGAACGGCGACCCGGGGAGCTGTTTTTT.

The CDR3 loop is CASSLRAGPDYYNEQFF. As DNA, the CDR3 is TGTGCCAGCAGCTTACGTGCCGGGCCTGACTACTACAATGAGCAGTTCTTC. This sequence joins TRBV7-2 and TRBJ2-1; a weak D match, TRBD2 (5 bases). The CDR3 loop spans 17 amino acids. Trimming took 2 bases from V and 3 from J, leaving 17 bases between them. CDR1 SGHTA and CDR2 FQGNSA come from the germline V gene.

The rearrangement joins TRBV29-1 to TRBJ2-5; 8 bases are shared with TRBD1. Trimming removed 7 bases from V and 2 bases from J; junction bases left unmatched: 3. Germline V gene data show CDR1 as SQVTM and CDR2 as ANQGSEA. The CDR3 runs to 12 residues. The DNA of the CDR3 is TGCAGCGCCTACAGGGGGCAAGAGACCCAGTACTTC. Translating gives CSAYRGQETQYF.

The chain recombines TRBV20-1 with TRBJ2-7; 7 nucleotides align to TRBD2. CDR1 is DFQATT and CDR2 is SNEGSKA in the germline V gene (reference sequence). The CDR3 loop spans 16 amino acids. Trimming removed 1 base from V and 0 bases from J; junction bases left unmatched: 9. The chain's CDR3 is CSARGDFPGGSYEQYF. The CDR3 nucleotides are TGCAGTGCTAGAGGGGACTTCCCGGGGGGCTCCTACGAGCAGTACTTC.

The gene calls are TRBV20-1 and TRBJ2-5, with D possibly matching TRBD1 (6 bases). The V end lost 8 bases, the J end lost 3 bases, and 22 bases lay between the germline ends. CDR1 is DFQATT and CDR2 is SNEGSKA in the germline V gene (reference sequence). The CDR3 totals 15 residues. Here the CDR3 reads CSHLLGTLSKETQYF. CDR3 nucleotides: TGCAGTCACCTACTTGGGACACTTAGCAAAGAGACCCAGTACTTC.

This clonotype was detected ten times or more. The J gene is TRBJ2-7, the V gene TRBV6-1; 8 bases map to TRBD1. Germline V gives CDR1 MNHNS, CDR2 SASEGT. V gave up 2 bases and J gave up 4 bases; unmatched junction bases: 4. The CDR3 has 14 residues. CDR3 protein: CASSETGGWYEQYF. The CDR3 DNA sequence: TGTGCCAGCAGTGAAACAGGGGGATGGTACGAGCAGTACTTC.

This clonotype was seen many times. The chain employs TRBV20-1 and TRBJ2-7; 11 nucleotides align to TRBD2. The CDR3 totals 18 residues. The germline V gene encodes CDR1 DFQATT and CDR2 SNEGSKA (reference sequence). The trim removed 1 base at V and 2 bases at J, leaving 13 bases unmatched. The CDR3 sequence is CSARVSGLAGGPPYEQYF. The CDR3 DNA sequence: TGCAGTGCTAGAGTATCAGGGCTAGCGGGAGGCCCGCCCTACGAGCAGTACTTC.

The CDR3 loop reads CASSPGRRVGTSVTYEQYF. The CDR3 DNA follows: TGCGCCAGCAGCCCGGGGCGTCGGGTCGGGACTAGCGTTACCTACGAGCAGTACTTC. This chain links TRBV5-1 with TRBJ2-7, with TRBD2 matching over 10 bases. The ends lost 4 bases at V and 2 bases at J; junction bases unmatched: 18. The CDR3 spans 19 residues. CDR1 and CDR2 (germline): SGHRS, YFSETQ.

This clonotype has a handful of counts. The chain carries TRBV29-1 and TRBJ2-5, with 10 bases lining up with TRBD1. Germline loops: CDR1 SQVTM, CDR2 ANQGSEA. The CDR3 consists of 14 residues. Unmatched junction bases numbered 9, after V lost 7 bases and J lost 4 bases. CDR3 amino acids: CSASGTGVIETQYF. The CDR3 coding sequence is TGCAGCGCCTCCGGGACAGGGGTAATAGAGACCCAGTACTTC. The whole variable domain, remainder taken from reference TRBV29-1 and TRBJ2-5, is SAVISQKPSRDICQRGTSLTIQCQVDSQVTMMFWYRQQPGQSLTLIATANQGSEATYESGFVIDKFPISRPNLTFSTLTVSNMSPEDSSIYLCSASGTGVIETQYFGPGTRLLVL.

The J gene is TRBJ2-7, the V gene TRBV20-1; TRBD2 agrees at 13 bases. The CDR3 consists of 15 residues. Germline V gives CDR1 DFQATT, CDR2 SNEGSKA (reference sequence). Germline trimming cut 4 bases from V and 7 bases from J; bases unmatched to any gene: 10. CDR3 sequence (DNA): TGCAGTGCTAAACTAGCGGGAGGGTCACGAGGGGAGCAGTACTTC. Residues: CSAKLAGGSRGEQYF.

This clonotype was recorded many times. This sequence joins TRBV7-2 and TRBJ1-1; no clear D. Trimming stripped 4 bases from V and 7 bases from J, with 4 bases between. Germline V gives CDR1 SGHTA, CDR2 FQGNSA. The CDR3 is 10 amino acids. The CDR3: CASSSVEAFF. In nucleotides, the CDR3 is TGTGCCAGCAGCTCGGTTGAAGCTTTCTTT.

The CDR3 nucleotides are TGTGCCAGCAGTTTCGCGGGAGACAGCACAGATACGCAGTATTTT. Translating gives CASSFAGDSTDTQYF. The genes are TRBV28 and TRBJ2-3; 7 bases are shared with TRBD2. V lost 3 bases to trimming and J lost 0 bases; unmatched junction nucleotides: 3. The CDR3 is 15 amino acids. Looked up from germline, CDR1 is MDHEN and CDR2 is SYDVKM.

This clonotype was seen repeatedly, ten times or more. The V gene is TRBV20-1, the J gene TRBJ1-4, with a tentative D call TRBD1 (5 bases). Germline assignment: CDR1 DFQATT and CDR2 SNEGSKA (reference sequence). The CDR3 is 13 residues long. The V gene lost 3 bases and the J gene lost 3 bases, with 8 bases spanning the gap. CDR3 sequence (DNA): TGCAGTGCTAGGGTCAGGGCTAATGAAAAACTGTTTTTT. Encoded protein: CSARVRANEKLFF.

This rearrangement joins TRBV6-1 to TRBJ1-2; D not resolved. The CDR3 extends over 14 amino acids. V lost 3 bases, J lost 3 bases, and 11 bases lay in between. Germline CDR1 reads MNHNS; CDR2 reads SASEGT. The CDR3 spells CASSESETYYGYTF. The CDR3, as DNA: TGTGCCAGCAGTGAGTCAGAGACTTACTATGGCTACACCTTC.

There are many counts of this clonotype. The rearrangement joins TRBV20-1 to TRBJ2-3; D gene ambiguous. The V end lost 5 bases, the J end lost 2 bases, and 8 bases lay between the germline ends. Germline loops: CDR1 DFQATT, CDR2 SNEGSKA (reference sequence). CDR3 length: 12 residues. The CDR3 nucleotides are TGCAGTGCTTGGGTTACCACAGATACGCAGTATTTT. This gives the protein CSAWVTTDTQYF.

This chain links TRBV5-1 with TRBJ2-7; 8 bases are a match to TRBD2. V shed 3 bases, J shed 5 bases, and the junction held 4 bases outside the gene matches. Germline V gives CDR1 SGHRS, CDR2 YFSETQ. The CDR3 totals 13 residues. As DNA, the CDR3 is TGCGCCAGCAGCTATAGCGGGATCGACGAGCAGTACTTC. It specifies CASSYSGIDEQYF.

This clonotype appeared many times. The chain carries TRBV24-1 and TRBJ1-1; the D is unclear. Germline CDR1 is KGHDR and CDR2 is SFDVKD. This CDR3 has 12 residues. V was pared by 0 bases and J by 12 bases, with 10 bases between. The CDR3 reads CATSDLRGRTFF. The CDR3 region has the DNA TGTGCCACCAGTGATTTGAGAGGTCGGACTTTCTTT.

In its sample, this clonotype was seen a few times. The chain combines TRBV4-1 with TRBJ1-2; D is undetermined. Per the germline V gene, CDR1 is MGHRA and CDR2 is YSYEKL. Trimming took 3 bases from V and 7 from J, leaving 18 bases between them. The CDR3 contains 15 residues. The CDR3 DNA is TGCGCCAGCAGCCAGACCTCGAGAGAGTCAGGTGGCTACACCTTC. Translating gives CASSQTSRESGGYTF.